Included here is one TCR beta chain sequence, with context. Its antigen is not known. The V and J ends lost 4 bases and 2 bases respectively, with 8 bases between them. The CDR3 is made up of 14 amino acids. From germline, CDR1 is WNHNN and CDR2 SYGVQD (reference sequence). Produced via immunoSEQ multiplex PCR; TCRdb's table is partial and in-frame only. The sample holds 95,000 to 100,000 clones, approximately 88% seen once. The entry originates in a study of T cell responses to AZD1222 COVID-19 vaccine. Findings and caveats of the study: Among those given AZD1222, only five or six were seropositive at baseline. Of spike-specific TCRs, nearly half reportedly target regions left unmutated in variants. Females made up more of the donors, who were largely white British, and clonal diversity may have come out too low.

Pooling was applied to second doses at about 4 or about 12 weeks. This receptor was taken from an adult who received the AZD1222 COVID-19 vaccine. This rearrangement joins TRBV10-1 to TRBJ2-2, with D possibly being TRBD1 (6 bases). The sample was peripheral blood, taken 28 days after the second AZD1222 dose. Here the CDR3 DNA reads TGCGCCAGCAGTGGGACAGAAAACACCGGGGAGCTGTTTTTT. Its protein is CASSGTENTGELFF.